The entry below describes one T cell receptor (beta chain). Its antigen is currently not known. No much larger clone exists at a distance of one base, and base qualities are not known. TCRbeta CDR3 regions were amplified from genomic DNA by means of the immunoSEQ Assay, a bias-controlled multiplex PCR. In the paper's pipeline: The number of nucleated cells in each sample was estimated by amplification of reference gene primers within the assay. To quantify the absolute abundance of each unique TCRbeta CDR3 rearrangement, sequence reads were collapsed and filtered. For each sample, productive Simpson clonality was calculated as the square root of Simpson's diversity index across productive rearrangements. TCRdb limited this immuneACCESS table to in-frame rearrangements with V and J called. A share of clones is missing; checked studies link under half to unresolved V genes, and the rest is unexplained. Clonal size and the V and J genes are those of that table, whereas D and trimming came from the DNA. Within this sample are more than 25,000 clones, with 70% to 90% of them counted one time only. Nearly 25% of the sample belongs to the ten largest clones.

The sample originates from a study of blood T cell repertoires in COVID-19 (TCRdb year 2020). For the wider study: Collaborator samples came from the United States, Italy and Spain and covered acute and convalescent phases of COVID-19. The prospective study material was composed of cDNA or gDNA derived from T cells, B-cell-depleted T cells, or PBMCs. Subjects who had been exposed to COVID-19, were actively infected with it, or had recovered from it provided the deeply sampled blood TCRbeta repertoires that made up the dataset. The repertoires were made available in a free public database intended to serve as a resource for research on the immune response to SARS-CoV-2. Samples came from the ongoing ImmuneRACE study (first 160 participants) plus 1,254 subjects from 6 global collaborators. Nearly every sample came with metadata listing a de-identified subject ID, COVID-19 status, age in years and sex. Where available, HLA class I and class II types were taken from metadata supplied by the sample provider and were not determined by assay-based typing. On the study overall, not on this receptor specifically: The amount of clinical and demographic metadata varied by source and participant and was provided uncurated.

Whole blood was collected in K2EDTA tubes by collaborating institutions according to the institutions' own protocols. For TCRbeta analysis, collaborator samples were shipped as frozen whole blood, as isolated PBMCs, or as DNA extracted from either sample type. From the cysteine up to the phenylalanine, the CDR3 has a length of 13 residues. Here the CDR3 DNA is all that survives: 39 bases in frame from base 1. V has 3 bases trimmed and J has 7 bases trimmed; junction bases matching no gene number 1. CDR1 and CDR2 are read off the germline V gene as SQVTM and ANQGSEA. What was sequenced was peripheral blood. The clonotype originates from a human donor with active COVID-19. The donor label of this sample is uncertain. The V and J segments used are TRBV29-1 and TRBJ2-2; a stretch of 11 junction bases matches TRBD1. The bases are TGCAGCGTTGACGGGACAGGGGGCGGGGAGCTGTTTTTT. Its translation is CSVDGTGGGELFF.